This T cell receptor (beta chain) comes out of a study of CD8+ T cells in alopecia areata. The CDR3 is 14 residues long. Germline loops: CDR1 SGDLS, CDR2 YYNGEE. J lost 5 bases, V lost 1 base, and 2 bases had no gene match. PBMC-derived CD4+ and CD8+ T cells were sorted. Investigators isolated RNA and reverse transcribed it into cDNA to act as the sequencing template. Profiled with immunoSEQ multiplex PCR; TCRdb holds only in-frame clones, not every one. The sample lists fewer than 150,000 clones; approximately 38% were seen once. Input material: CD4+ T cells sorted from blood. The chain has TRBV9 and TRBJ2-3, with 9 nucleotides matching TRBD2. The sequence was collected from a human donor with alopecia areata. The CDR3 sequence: CASSVSGRRDTQYF. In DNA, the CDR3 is TGTGCCAGCAGCGTAAGCGGGAGGAGAGATACGCAGTATTTT.